This T cell receptor beta chain comes out of a study of cytomegalovirus exposure and HLA in healthy donors. Findings and limits, study-wide: Most TCR beta V segments were productive about 90% or about 30% of the time in an earlier analysis. It was reported that TCR beta sequences correctly inferred the HLA-A and HLA-B alleles for most subjects.

In the PCR, 60 Vbeta and 13 Jbeta primers were used. Authors' processing steps: Around 9.9 million shared chains were among the roughly 78 million unique TCR beta chains that a later analysis counted. The data were produced by immunoSEQ multiplex PCR, yet TCRdb's version contains in-frame clones alone and is incomplete. The V and J calls and the clone size are those of that table, but D and trimming were determined from the DNA. The sample consists of some 100,000 clones, roughly 63% of them appearing once. A remark on this clone: The antigen is unknown.

The germline V and J ends were trimmed by 0 bases and 4 bases, with 10 bases remaining between them. The CDR3 extends over 15 amino acids. Germline-derived CDR1 and CDR2 are LGHNA and YSLEER. Sample: PBMCs. This clonotype was sampled from a woman in her 70s in good health and CMV-seropositive. V gene TRBV4-3 combines with J gene TRBJ1-3, with D maybe TRBD1 (5 bases). The DNA of the CDR3 is TGCGCCAGCAGCCAAGATGGGGCGATGGGAAACACCATATATTTT. Translated: CASSQDGAMGNTIYF.